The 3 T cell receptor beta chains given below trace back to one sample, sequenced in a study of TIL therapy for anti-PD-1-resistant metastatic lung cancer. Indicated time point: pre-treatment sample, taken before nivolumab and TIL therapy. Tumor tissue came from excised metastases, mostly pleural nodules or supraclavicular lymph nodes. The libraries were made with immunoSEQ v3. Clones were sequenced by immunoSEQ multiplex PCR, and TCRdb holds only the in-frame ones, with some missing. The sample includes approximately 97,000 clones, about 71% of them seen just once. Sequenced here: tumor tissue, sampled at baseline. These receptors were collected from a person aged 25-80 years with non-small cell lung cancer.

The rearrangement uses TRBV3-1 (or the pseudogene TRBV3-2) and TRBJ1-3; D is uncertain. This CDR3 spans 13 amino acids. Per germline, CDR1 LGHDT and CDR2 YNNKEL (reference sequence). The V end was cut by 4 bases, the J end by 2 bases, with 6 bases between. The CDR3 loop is CASSLVAGNTIYF. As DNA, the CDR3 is TGTGCCAGCAGCCTGGTGGCTGGAAACACCATATATTTT.

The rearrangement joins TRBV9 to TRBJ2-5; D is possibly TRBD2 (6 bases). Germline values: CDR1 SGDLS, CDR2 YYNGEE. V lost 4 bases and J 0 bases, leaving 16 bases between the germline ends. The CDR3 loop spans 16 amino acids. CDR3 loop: CASSPGTAPYQETQYF. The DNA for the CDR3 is TGTGCCAGCAGCCCCGGGACTGCCCCGTACCAAGAGACCCAGTACTTC. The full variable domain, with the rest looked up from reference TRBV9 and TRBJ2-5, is DSGVTQTPKHLITATGQRVTLRCSPRSGDLSVYWYQQSLDQGLQFLIQYYNGEERAKGNILERFSAQQFPDLHSELNLSSLELGDSALYFCASSPGTAPYQETQYFGPGTRLLVL.

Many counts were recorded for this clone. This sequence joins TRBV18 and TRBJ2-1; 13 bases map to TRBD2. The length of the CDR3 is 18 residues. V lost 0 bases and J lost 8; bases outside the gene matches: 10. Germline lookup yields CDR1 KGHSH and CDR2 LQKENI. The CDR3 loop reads CASSPPLTSGGAWDEQFF. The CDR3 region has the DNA TGTGCCAGCTCACCACCGTTAACTAGCGGGGGGGCCTGGGATGAGCAGTTCTTC.